This is a list of T cell receptor beta chains from one sample in a study of T cell repertoires in cytomegalovirus infection. TCRdb recomputed calls from the reads with MiXCR, one row per CDR3 protein. This sample has approximately 260,000 distinct CDR3 sequences, with about a sixth found just once. Sequences were obtained from CD8+ T cells from PBMCs. The receptors originated from a human donor in good health (CMV status not recorded). Some clones in this sample may be carry-over from other donors' samples. Each CDR3 is given with its conserved first and last residue. A D gene is named only where the DNA matches it firmly. Some rows have no size entry. The others give once, few or many, or a class for an expanded clone.

size: few
V: TRBV7-6
D: .
J: TRBJ2-7
CDR3: CASSSDRLLLYEQYF
DNA: TGTGCCAGCAGCTCCGACAGGCTCCTACTCTACGAGCAGTACTTC

size: many
V: TRBV6-1
D: .
J: TRBJ2-7
CDR3: CASSPGDRATYEQYF
DNA: TGTGCCAGCAGTCCTGGGGACCGGGCGACCTACGAGCAGTACTTC

size: many
V: TRBV7-8
D: TRBD1
J: TRBJ1-4
CDR3: CASSLGDRGWYEKLFF
DNA: TGTGCCAGCAGCTTAGGGGACAGGGGATGGTATGAAAAACTGTTTTTT

size: .
V: TRBV15
D: .
J: TRBJ1-6
CDR3: CATSRDRAINNSPLHF
DNA: TGTGCCACCAGCAGAGACCGGGCGATAAATAATTCACCCCTCCACTTT

size: few
V: TRBV5-6
D: .
J: TRBJ1-1
CDR3: CASSEENTEAFF
DNA: TGTGCCAGCAGCGAGGAGAACACTGAAGCTTTCTTT

size: many
V: TRBV7-2
D: .
J: TRBJ2-3
CDR3: CASSPRSGPTDTQYF
DNA: TGTGCCAGCAGCCCCAGAAGCGGCCCCACAGATACGCAGTATTTT

size: .
V: TRBV14
D: .
J: TRBJ2-7
CDR3: CASSQEIHYEQYF
DNA: TGTGCCAGCAGCCAAGAAATCCATTACGAGCAGTACTTC

size: many
V: TRBV27
D: .
J: TRBJ2-3
CDR3: CASSWGRSTDTQYF
DNA: TGTGCCAGCAGTTGGGGGCGCAGCACAGATACGCAGTATTTT

size: .
V: TRBV6-2/TRBV6-3
D: .
J: TRBJ2-7
CDR3: CTSSYPNEQYF
DNA: TGTACCAGCAGTTATCCCAACGAGCAGTACTTC

size: few
V: TRBV2
D: .
J: TRBJ1-1
CDR3: CASSGVRGNTEAFF
DNA: TGTGCCAGCAGTGGAGTCAGGGGGAACACTGAAGCTTTCTTT

size: few
V: TRBV27
D: .
J: TRBJ1-6
CDR3: CASAAGPPSSPLHF
DNA: TGTGCCAGCGCCGCGGGGCCCCCAAGTTCACCCCTCCACTTT

size: .
V: TRBV5-6
D: TRBD1
J: TRBJ2-1
CDR3: CASSLTDRGPDNEQFF
DNA: TGTGCCAGCAGCTTGACCGACAGGGGCCCAGACAATGAGCAGTTCTTC

size: many
V: TRBV6-5
D: TRBD2
J: TRBJ2-5
CDR3: CASSYSLAGGQETQYF
DNA: TGTGCCAGCAGTTACTCCCTAGCGGGGGGACAAGAGACCCAGTACTTC

size: .
V: TRBV6-2/TRBV6-3
D: .
J: TRBJ1-5
CDR3: CASSYDGGNQPQHF
DNA: TGTGCCAGCAGTTACGATGGTGGCAATCAGCCCCAGCATTTT

size: many
V: TRBV4-1
D: .
J: TRBJ2-7
CDR3: CASSQVGVYEQYF
DNA: TGCGCCAGCAGCCAAGTTGGAGTCTACGAGCAGTACTTC

size: many
V: TRBV7-9
D: .
J: TRBJ1-4
CDR3: CASSLAPGWGLNEKLFF
DNA: TGTGCCAGCAGCTTAGCGCCGGGTTGGGGCTTGAACGAAAAACTGTTTTTT

size: .
V: TRBV5-1
D: .
J: TRBJ1-1
CDR3: CASSLDPEGMNTEAFF
DNA: TGCGCCAGCAGCTTGGACCCTGAGGGAATGAACACTGAAGCTTTCTTT

size: .
V: TRBV4-3
D: .
J: TRBJ1-3
CDR3: CASSQDRSGGLGNTIYF
DNA: TGCGCCAGCAGCCAAGATCGCAGCGGAGGGTTGGGAAACACCATATATTTT